A single sample gave rise to the 20 T cell receptor beta chains below, sequenced in a study of blood T cells in healthy people across ages. A second PCR of roughly 7 to 11 cycles used a sample-barcoded 5' primer and a J-beta primer mix. TCRdb reanalysed the 5' RACE reads using MiXCR and keeps one entry per CDR3 protein. Of hundreds of thousands of distinct CDR3 sequences in the sample, 58% are singletons; the top ten hold approximately 21%. Source material: blood. The receptors were sampled from a man aged 30-40 years in good health.

The chain joins TRBV4-2 to TRBJ2-1; 8 positions match TRBD2. The DNA matches TRBJ2-7 better at its end, which makes the J call doubtful. Germline V gives CDR1 LGHNA, CDR2 YNFKEQ. The CDR3 length is 16 residues. CDR3 sequence (DNA): TGTGCCAGCAGCCAGGCGGGGGGATTCTCCTACAATGAGCAGTACTTC. It is translated as CASSQAGGFSYNEQYF.

The chain employs TRBV6-1 and TRBJ2-7; D possibly corresponds to TRBD1 (8 bases). Trimming stripped 6 bases from V and 2 bases from J, with 14 bases between. Germline-derived CDR1 and CDR2 are MNHNS and SASEGT. The CDR3 length is 14 residues. CDR3 region: CASRDREGTYEQYF. In nucleotides, the CDR3 is TGTGCCAGCAGGGACAGGGAGGGGACCTACGAGCAGTACTTC.

The V gene is TRBV20-1, the J gene TRBJ1-1; a possible D gene is TRBD1 (5 bases). This CDR3 contains 13 residues. The germline V gene has CDR1 DFQATT and CDR2 SNEGSKA (reference sequence). V was trimmed by 2 bases and J by 3 bases, leaving 10 bases between them. The CDR3 DNA sequence: TGCAGTGCTAGAAGAGGGGTATACACTGAAGCTTTCTTT. Translated: CSARRGVYTEAFF.

The rearrangement uses TRBV20-1 and TRBJ1-5; D is possibly TRBD1 (5 bases). Between the trimmed V and J ends, which lost 3 bases and 4 bases, there was a span of 16 bases. There are 15 residues in the CDR3. Germline V CDR1 and CDR2: DFQATT, SNEGSKA (reference sequence). The CDR3 DNA is TGCAGTGCTAGGCCCGGGACTCAGTGGAATCAGCCCCAGCATTTT. Translated, it gives CSARPGTQWNQPQHF.

This clonotype was detected only a few times. The rearrangement joins TRBV10-3 to TRBJ2-7; TRBD1 matches at 7 bases. Germline V CDR1 and CDR2: ENHRY, SYGVKD. The CDR3 consists of 15 residues. Losses at the gene ends were 3 bases for V and 3 bases for J; bases not matched to a gene: 8. The CDR3 bases are TGTGCCATCAGTGATCCGGGACAGAACCTCTACGAGCAGTACTTC. It specifies CAISDPGQNLYEQYF.

The chain is built from TRBV5-5 and TRBJ1-2; D might be TRBD1 (6 bases). The CDR3 is 15 amino acids. The V end was cut by 4 bases, the J end by 3 bases, with 16 bases between. Looked up from germline, CDR1 is SGHKS and CDR2 is YYEKEE (reference sequence). The CDR3 bases are TGTGCCAGCAGCCCCCGGAACAGGGCGGACTATGGCTACACCTTC. As protein: CASSPRNRADYGYTF.

This clonotype was seen ten or more times. This chain links TRBV28 with TRBJ2-4; unclear D gene. The germline gives CDR1 MDHEN, CDR2 SYDVKM. The CDR3 totals 13 residues. Trimming stripped 5 bases from V and 6 bases from J, with 11 bases between. CDR3 DNA sequence: TGTGCCAGCAGTGCCCCTCCAGCAAACATTCAGTACTTC. Translation gives CASSAPPANIQYF.

The rearrangement uses TRBV20-1 and TRBJ2-1; D remains ambiguous. Matching the DNA end better, TRBJ2-7 makes the J call doubtful. Per germline, CDR1 DFQATT and CDR2 SNEGSKA (reference sequence). This CDR3 spans 12 amino acids. The DNA for the CDR3 is TGCAGTGCTGCCGGGTCCTACAATGAGCAGTACTTC. Protein product: CSAAGSYNEQYF.

This clonotype came up a few times. The V gene is TRBV6-6, the J gene TRBJ2-7; the match to TRBD1 covers 8 bases. This CDR3 has 14 amino acids. The junction had 3 bases not matched to a gene; V was cut back by 0 bases and J by 5 bases. Germline assignment: CDR1 MNHNY and CDR2 SVGAGI (reference sequence). Here the CDR3 DNA reads TGTGCCAGCAGTTACTCGCAGGGGGCCGACGAGCAGTACTTC. This gives the protein CASSYSQGADEQYF.

The V gene is TRBV7-2, the J gene TRBJ2-5, with D tentatively TRBD2 (5 bases). There are 16 residues in the CDR3. The V gene's germline CDR1 is SGHTA and CDR2 FQGNSA. V lost 5 bases to trimming and J lost 0 bases, with 16 bases between them. The CDR3 coding sequence is TGTGCCAGCAGCCTCCAGCCCCCTAGCCACCAAGAGACCCAGTACTTC. It encodes CASSLQPPSHQETQYF.

V is TRBV20-1 and J is TRBJ2-1, with D unresolved. Trimming stripped 1 base from V and 3 bases from J, with 7 bases between. Germline-derived CDR1 and CDR2 are DFQATT and SNEGSKA (reference sequence). CDR3 length equals 13 residues. DNA of the CDR3: TGCAGTGCTAGAGTAGGCTTCTACAATGAGCAGTTCTTC. Translation: CSARVGFYNEQFF.

This chain uses TRBV7-8 with TRBJ2-3, with TRBD2 as a possible D gene (6 bases). The CDR3 loop spans 13 amino acids. Germline loops: CDR1 SGHVS, CDR2 FQNEAQ. V lost 6 bases and J 2 bases, leaving 9 bases between the germline ends. This chain's CDR3 is CASRGGITDTQYF. The CDR3 nucleotides read TGTGCCAGCAGGGGGGGAATCACAGATACGCAGTATTTT.

The V call is TRBV20-1, the J call TRBJ2-3; tentatively, D is TRBD2 (6 bases). The V gene lost 3 bases and the J gene lost 3 bases, with 13 bases spanning the gap. The germline CDR1 and CDR2 sequences are DFQATT and SNEGSKA (reference sequence). The CDR3 loop spans 14 amino acids. CDR3 nucleotides: TGCAGTGCTAGGGACTACTTAGTAACAGATACGCAGTATTTT. Amino acids: CSARDYLVTDTQYF.

V is TRBV29-1 and J is TRBJ2-5; 8 nucleotides agree with TRBD1. This CDR3 has 15 amino acids. The trim removed 2 bases at V and 11 bases at J, leaving 16 bases unmatched. The V gene's germline CDR1 is SQVTM and CDR2 ANQGSEA. Written as DNA, the CDR3 is TGCAGCGTTGAACTTCCTGCGGGCAGGGGGCGAGAGCAGTACTTC. Its protein product is CSVELPAGRGREQYF.

This chain links TRBV11-2 with TRBJ2-3, with 10 bases fitting TRBD2. The ends lost 0 bases at V and 0 bases at J; junction bases unmatched: 6. From germline, CDR1 is SGHAT and CDR2 FQNNGV. The CDR3 loop spans 18 amino acids. Written as DNA, the CDR3 is TGTGCCAGCAGCTTAGATCTTCCTAGCGGGGGTAGCACAGATACGCAGTATTTT. The encoded protein is CASSLDLPSGGSTDTQYF.

This chain links TRBV20-1 with TRBJ2-7, with a weak D call TRBD1 (7 bases). Per the germline V gene, CDR1 is DFQATT and CDR2 is SNEGSKA (reference sequence). The CDR3 is 16 amino acids. Between the trimmed V and J ends, which lost 0 bases and 4 bases, there was a span of 19 bases. The CDR3 spells CSARDIRQGGIYEQYF. As DNA, the CDR3 is TGCAGTGCTAGAGATATTAGACAGGGAGGAATTTACGAGCAGTACTTC.

The chain is built from TRBV7-2 and TRBJ2-3; maybe TRBD2 (7 bases). V was shortened by 5 bases and J by 4 bases, with 19 bases between the two germline ends. Germline lookup yields CDR1 SGHTA and CDR2 FQGNSA. CDR3 length: 16 residues. The CDR3 here is CASSLGGGALADTQYF. In nucleotides, the CDR3 is TGTGCCAGCAGCCTCGGAGGGGGGGCGTTGGCAGATACGCAGTATTTT. The full variable domain, with the rest looked up from reference TRBV7-2 and TRBJ2-3, is GAGVSQSPSNKVTEKGKDVELRCDPISGHTALYWYRQSLGQGLEFLIYFQGNSAPDKSGLPSDRFSAERTGGSVSTLTIQRTQQEDSAVYLCASSLGGGALADTQYFGPGTRLTVL.

With respect to this clonotype: This CDR3 is missing its conserved last phenylalanine or tryptophan, likely due to a read error. The J gene is TRBJ2-7, the V gene TRBV4-1; tentative D call: TRBD2 (6 bases). The V end lost 0 bases, the J end lost 4 bases, and 7 bases lay between the germline ends. Germline lookup yields CDR1 MGHRA and CDR2 YSYEKL. There are 13 residues in the CDR3. The DNA of the CDR3 is TGCGCCAGCAGCCAAGATCGGGGGTACGAGCAGTACTTG. The encoded protein is CASSQDRGYEQYL.

The V and J genes are TRBV7-9 and TRBJ2-7, with a weak D call TRBD1 (6 bases). Trimming removed 3 bases from V and 5 bases from J, with 20 bases in between. Germline CDR1 reads SEHNR; CDR2 reads FQNEAQ (reference sequence). There are 16 residues in the CDR3. The CDR3 region has the DNA TGTGCCAGCAGCTTGCAAGGACAGTCGGTAAGAAACGAGCAGTACTTC. This gives the protein CASSLQGQSVRNEQYF.

This clonotype was seen more than once but under ten times. This chain links TRBV10-3 with TRBJ1-5, with D tentatively TRBD1 (6 bases). Germline CDR1 is ENHRY and CDR2 is SYGVKD. Trimming took 10 bases from V and 4 from J, leaving 20 bases between them. This CDR3 is 15 amino acids long. The CDR3 DNA sequence: TGTGCCACGGACCCAGGGACATCTCCAAATCAGCCCCAGCATTTT. This sequence encodes CATDPGTSPNQPQHF.